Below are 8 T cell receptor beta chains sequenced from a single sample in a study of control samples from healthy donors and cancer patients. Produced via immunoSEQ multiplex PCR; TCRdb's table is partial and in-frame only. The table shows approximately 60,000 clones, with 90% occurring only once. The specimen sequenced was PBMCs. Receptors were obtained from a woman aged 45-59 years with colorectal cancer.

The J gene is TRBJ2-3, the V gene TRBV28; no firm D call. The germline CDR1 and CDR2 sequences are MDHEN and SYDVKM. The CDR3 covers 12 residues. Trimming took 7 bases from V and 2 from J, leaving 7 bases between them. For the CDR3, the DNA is TGTGCCAGCATTACACCCACAGATACGCAGTATTTT. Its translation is CASITPTDTQYF.

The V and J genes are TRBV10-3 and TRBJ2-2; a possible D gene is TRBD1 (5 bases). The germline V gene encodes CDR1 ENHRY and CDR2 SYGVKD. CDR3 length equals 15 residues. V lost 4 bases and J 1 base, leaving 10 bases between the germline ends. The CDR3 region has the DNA TGTGCCATCAGTGCTGTCAGGGAGAACACCGGGGAGCTGTTTTTT. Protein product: CAISAVRENTGELFF.

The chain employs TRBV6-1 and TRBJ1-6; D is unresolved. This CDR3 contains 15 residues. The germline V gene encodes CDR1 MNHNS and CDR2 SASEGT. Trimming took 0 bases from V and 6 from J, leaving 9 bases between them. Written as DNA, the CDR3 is TGTGCCAGCAGTGAAGCATCGATCCCTAATTCACCCCTCCACTTT. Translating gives CASSEASIPNSPLHF.

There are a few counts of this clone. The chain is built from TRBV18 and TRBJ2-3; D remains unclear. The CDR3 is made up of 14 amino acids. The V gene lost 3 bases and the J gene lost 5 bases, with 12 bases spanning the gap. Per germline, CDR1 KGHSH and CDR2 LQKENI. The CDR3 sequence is CASSPISGQDTQYF. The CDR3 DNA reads TGTGCCAGCTCACCGATCTCGGGTCAAGATACGCAGTATTTT.

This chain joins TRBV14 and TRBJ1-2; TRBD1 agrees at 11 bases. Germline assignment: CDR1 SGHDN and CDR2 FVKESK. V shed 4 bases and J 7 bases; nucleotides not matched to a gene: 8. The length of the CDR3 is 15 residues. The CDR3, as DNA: TGTGCCAGCAGCCCCCGGACAGGGGGCGAATCTGGCTACACCTTC. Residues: CASSPRTGGESGYTF.

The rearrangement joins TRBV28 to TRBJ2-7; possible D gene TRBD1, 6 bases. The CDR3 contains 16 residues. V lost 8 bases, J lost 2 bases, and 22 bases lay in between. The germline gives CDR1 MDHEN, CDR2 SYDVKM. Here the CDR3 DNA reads TGTGCCAGCGCTCTGGGGGCAGCAGGAAGTACCTACGAGCAGTACTTC. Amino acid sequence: CASALGAAGSTYEQYF.

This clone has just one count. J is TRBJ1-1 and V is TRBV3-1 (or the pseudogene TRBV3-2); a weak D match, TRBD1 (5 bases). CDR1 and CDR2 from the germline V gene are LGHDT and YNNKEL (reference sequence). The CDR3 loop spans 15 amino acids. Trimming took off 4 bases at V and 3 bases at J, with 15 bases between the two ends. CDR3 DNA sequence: TGTGCCAGCAGCCGGAAGGACATCTCGGACACTGAAGCTTTCTTT. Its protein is CASSRKDISDTEAFF.

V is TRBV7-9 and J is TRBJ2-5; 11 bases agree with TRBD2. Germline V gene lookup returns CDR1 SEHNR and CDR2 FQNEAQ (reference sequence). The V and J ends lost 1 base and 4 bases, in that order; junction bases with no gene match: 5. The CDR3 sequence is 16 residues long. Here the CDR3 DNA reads TGTGCCAGCAGCTTAGAAACTAGCGGGGGCGGAGAGACCCAGTACTTC. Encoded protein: CASSLETSGGGETQYF.